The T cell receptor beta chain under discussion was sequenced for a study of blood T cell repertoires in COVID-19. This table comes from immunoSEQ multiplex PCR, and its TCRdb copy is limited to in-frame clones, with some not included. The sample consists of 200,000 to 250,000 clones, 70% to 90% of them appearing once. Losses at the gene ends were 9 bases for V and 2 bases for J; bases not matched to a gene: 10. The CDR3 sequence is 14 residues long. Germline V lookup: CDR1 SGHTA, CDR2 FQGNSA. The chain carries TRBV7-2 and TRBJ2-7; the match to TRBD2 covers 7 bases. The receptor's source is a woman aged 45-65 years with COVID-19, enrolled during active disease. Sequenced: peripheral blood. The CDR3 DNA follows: TGTGCCAGTGGCCGGACTAGAGGGACCTACGAGCAGTACTTC. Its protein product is CASGRTRGTYEQYF.